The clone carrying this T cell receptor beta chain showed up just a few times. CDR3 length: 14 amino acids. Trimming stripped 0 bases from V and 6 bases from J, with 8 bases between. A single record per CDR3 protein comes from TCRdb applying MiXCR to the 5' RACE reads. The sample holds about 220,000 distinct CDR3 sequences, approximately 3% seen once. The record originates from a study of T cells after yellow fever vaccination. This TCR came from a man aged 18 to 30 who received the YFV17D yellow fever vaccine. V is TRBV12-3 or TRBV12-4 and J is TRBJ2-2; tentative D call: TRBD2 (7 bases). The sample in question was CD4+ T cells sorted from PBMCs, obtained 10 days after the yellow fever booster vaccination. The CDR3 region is CASSLARGPGELFF. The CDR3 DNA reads TGTGCCAGCAGTTTAGCGCGGGGGCCCGGGGAGCTGTTTTTT.